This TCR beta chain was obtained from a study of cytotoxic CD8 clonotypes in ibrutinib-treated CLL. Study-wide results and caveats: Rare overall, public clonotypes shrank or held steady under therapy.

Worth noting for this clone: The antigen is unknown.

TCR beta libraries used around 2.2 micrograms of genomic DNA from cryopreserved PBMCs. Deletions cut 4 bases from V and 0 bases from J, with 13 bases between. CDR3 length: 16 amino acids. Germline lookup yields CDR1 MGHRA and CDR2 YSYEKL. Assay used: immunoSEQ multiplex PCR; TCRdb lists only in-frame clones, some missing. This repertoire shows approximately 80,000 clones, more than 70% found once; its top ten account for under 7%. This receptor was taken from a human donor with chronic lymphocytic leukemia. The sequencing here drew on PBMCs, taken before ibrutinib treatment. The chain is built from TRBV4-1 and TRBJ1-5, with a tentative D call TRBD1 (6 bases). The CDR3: CASSLITGNSNQPQHF. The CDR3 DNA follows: TGCGCCAGCAGCCTTATTACAGGGAATAGCAATCAGCCCCAGCATTTT.